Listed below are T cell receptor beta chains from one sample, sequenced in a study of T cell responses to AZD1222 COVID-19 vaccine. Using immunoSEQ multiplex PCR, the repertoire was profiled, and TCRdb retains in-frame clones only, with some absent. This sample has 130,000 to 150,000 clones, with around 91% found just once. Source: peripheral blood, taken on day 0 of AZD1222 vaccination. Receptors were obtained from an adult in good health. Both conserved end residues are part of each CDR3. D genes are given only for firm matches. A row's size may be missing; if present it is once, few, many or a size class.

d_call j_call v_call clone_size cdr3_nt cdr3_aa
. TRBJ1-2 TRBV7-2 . TGTGCCAGCAGCTTAGGAGGAGAGGGTGGCTATGGCTACACCTTC CASSLGGEGGYGYTF
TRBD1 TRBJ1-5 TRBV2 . TGTGCCAGCAGTGGCCAGGGGGTTAGCAATCAGCCCCAGCATTTT CASSGQGVSNQPQHF
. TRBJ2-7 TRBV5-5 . TGTGCCAGCAGCTTATCCCCCTACGAGCAGTACTTC CASSLSPYEQYF
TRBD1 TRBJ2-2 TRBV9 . TGTGCCAGCAGCGAAACGGGACAGGGGGCAGTCACCGGGGAGCTGTTTTTT CASSETGQGAVTGELFF
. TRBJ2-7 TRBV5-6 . TGTGCCAGCAGCTTGCTGGGGGACCCCTCCTACGAGCAGTACTTC CASSLLGDPSYEQYF
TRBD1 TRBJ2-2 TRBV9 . TGTGCCAGCAGCGTAGCACAGGGGGGAACCGGGGAGCTGTTTTTT CASSVAQGGTGELFF
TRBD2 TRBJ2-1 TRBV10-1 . TGCGCCAGAATTAAGGGATCTAGCGGGGTAATCTCCTACAATGAGCAGTTCTTC CARIKGSSGVISYNEQFF
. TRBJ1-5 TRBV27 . TGTGCCAGCAGTTTGGGCAGCAATCAGCCCCAGCATTTT CASSLGSNQPQHF
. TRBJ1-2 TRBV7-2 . TGTGCCAGCAGCTCCCTGGGACGGAGGGAGGGCTACACCTTC CASSSLGRREGYTF
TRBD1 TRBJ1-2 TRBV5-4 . TGTGCCAGCAGCTTGAAGTACAGGGGCCCAGCCAACTATGGCTACACCTTC CASSLKYRGPANYGYTF
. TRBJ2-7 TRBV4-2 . TGTGCCAGCAGCCATTTTATAGGAGCCTACGAGCAGTACTTC CASSHFIGAYEQYF
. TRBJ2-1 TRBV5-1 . TGCGCCAGCAGTTCCTCAGGGATTGGCTCTGGGAATGAGCAGTTCTTC CASSSSGIGSGNEQFF
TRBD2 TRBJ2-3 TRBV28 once TGTGCCAGCAGCCCCCAACAACTAGCGGGGCGCTCCACAGATACGCAGTATTTT CASSPQQLAGRSTDTQYF
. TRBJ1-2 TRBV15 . TGTGCCACCAGCAGGAGATCCCGTTCAGGGACGGACGGCTACACCTTC CATSRRSRSGTDGYTF
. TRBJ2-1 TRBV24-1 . TGTGCCACCAGTGATTGGGGGGTCAATGAGCAGTTCTTC CATSDWGVNEQFF
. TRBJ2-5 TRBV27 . TGTGCCAGCGGGGCAGGGAAGGAGACCCAGTACTTC CASGAGKETQYF
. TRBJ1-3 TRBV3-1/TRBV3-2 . TGTGCCAGCAGCCCGTTCACAGGATCTGGAAACACCATATATTTT CASSPFTGSGNTIYF
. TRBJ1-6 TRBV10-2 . TGCGCCAGCAGTGTCAGGGGAGGGAATTCACCCCTCCACTTT CASSVRGGNSPLHF
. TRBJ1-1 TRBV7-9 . TGTGCCAGCAGCCAAACAGCTATGAACACTGAAGCTTTCTTT CASSQTAMNTEAFF
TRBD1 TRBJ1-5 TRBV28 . TGTGCCAGCAGTCCCGGGACAGGGGGCCTCAATCAGCCCCAGCATTTT CASSPGTGGLNQPQHF
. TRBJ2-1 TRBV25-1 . TGTGCCAGCAGTGAATATAACCCTAGGACCCTCAACAATGAGCAGTTCTTC CASSEYNPRTLNNEQFF
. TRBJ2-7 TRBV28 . TGTGCCAGCAGTTCCCAGAGGGCCAAAAGACGGTACGAGCAGTACTTC CASSSQRAKRRYEQYF
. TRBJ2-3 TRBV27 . TGTGCCAGCAGTTTAAGAGTCCCAGCAGGAGATACGCAGTATTTT CASSLRVPAGDTQYF
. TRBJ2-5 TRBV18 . TGTGCCAGCTCACCGATCCCAGGGGTTGGAGAGACCCAGTACTTC CASSPIPGVGETQYF
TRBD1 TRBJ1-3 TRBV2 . TGTGCCAGCAGTCCACAGGGGGCTGGAAACACCATATATTTT CASSPQGAGNTIYF
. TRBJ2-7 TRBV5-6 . TGTGCCAGCAGCTTGGAGGGCTACGAGCAGTACTTC CASSLEGYEQYF
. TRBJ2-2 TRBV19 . TGTGCCAGTAGTATCCCGAACACCGGGGAGCTGTTTTTT CASSIPNTGELFF
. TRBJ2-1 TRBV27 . . CASSFGPGGNEQFF
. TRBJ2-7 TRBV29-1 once TGCAGCGTTGAATTCCCCCATACCTACGAGCAGTACTTC CSVEFPHTYEQYF
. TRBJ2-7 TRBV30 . TGTGCCTGGAGTGGGGACCTTTCCTACGAGCAGTACTTC CAWSGDLSYEQYF
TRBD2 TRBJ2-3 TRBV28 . TGTGCCAGCAGTTTATGGGGGGGGGAAGGTACGCAGTATTTT CASSLWGGEGTQYF
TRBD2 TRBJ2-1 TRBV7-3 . TGTGCCAGCAGCCCGAGCGGGAGTGGCTACAATGAGCAGTTCTTC CASSPSGSGYNEQFF
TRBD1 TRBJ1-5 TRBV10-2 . TGCGCCAGCAGTGATGACGGACAGGGACGCAATCAGCCCCAGCATTTT CASSDDGQGRNQPQHF
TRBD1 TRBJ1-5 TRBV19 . TGTGCCAGTAGTCCCGGGACAGGGAGCAATCAGCCCCAGCATTTT CASSPGTGSNQPQHF
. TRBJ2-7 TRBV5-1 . TGCGCCAGCAGCTTGGAGGCAGTAGACGACGAGCAGTACTTC CASSLEAVDDEQYF
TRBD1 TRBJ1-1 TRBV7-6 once TGTGCCAGCAGCTTGGGAGGACAGGGGAAGACTGAAGCTTTCTTT CASSLGGQGKTEAFF
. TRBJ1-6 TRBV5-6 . TGTGCCAGCAGCTTGGTAAGCCAGACCAACCCTAATTCACCCCTCCACTTT CASSLVSQTNPNSPLHF
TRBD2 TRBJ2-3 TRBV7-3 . TGTGCCAGCAGCCCACTAGCGGGAGGGCACACAGATACGCAGTATTTT CASSPLAGGHTDTQYF
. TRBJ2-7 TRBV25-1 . TGTGCCAGCAGTCCAACCGGCACCCTTAGCGAGCAGTACTTC CASSPTGTLSEQYF
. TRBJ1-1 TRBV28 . TGTGCCAGCAGTTTAGTTTGGGCCAACACTGAAGCTTTCTTT CASSLVWANTEAFF
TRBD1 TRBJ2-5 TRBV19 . TGTGCCAGTTCCGGGACAGGGAGTTTTGAGACCCAGTACTTC CASSGTGSFETQYF
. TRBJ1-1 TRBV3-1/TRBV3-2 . TGTGCCAGCAGCCAAGTCGGGGGAAGGGGCACTGAAGCTTTCTTT CASSQVGGRGTEAFF
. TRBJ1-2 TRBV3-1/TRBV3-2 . TGTGCCAGCAGCCAAGTTCGGGGCCGACCTAACTATGGCTACACCTTC CASSQVRGRPNYGYTF
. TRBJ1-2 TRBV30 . TGTGCCTGTCAGGGAAGGCGGTATGGCTACACCTTC CACQGRRYGYTF
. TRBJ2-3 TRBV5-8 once TGTGCCAGCAGCTTGGGGCGAAGGAGGGGGCGGACAGATACGCAGTATTTT CASSLGRRRGRTDTQYF
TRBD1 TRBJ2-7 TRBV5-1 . TGCGCCAGCAGCGATACGGACAGGGACGACGAGCAGTACTTC CASSDTDRDDEQYF
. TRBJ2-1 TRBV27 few TGTGCCAGCAGTTTCGGCTTAGGGTGGGATGAGCAGTTCTTC CASSFGLGWDEQFF
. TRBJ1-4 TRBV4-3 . TGCGCCAGCAGCCAAGATCACAGCCCTTTTAATGAAAAACTGTTTTTT CASSQDHSPFNEKLFF
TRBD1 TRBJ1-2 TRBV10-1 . TGCGCCAGCCCGGGACAGGGGGCGCGGGGCTATGGCTACACCTTC CASPGQGARGYGYTF
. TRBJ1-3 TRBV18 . TGTGCCAGCTCACCAGGGAGATTCTCTGGAAACACCATATATTTT CASSPGRFSGNTIYF
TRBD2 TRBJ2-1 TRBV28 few TGTGCCAGCAGTTTGGCGGGGACTAGCGGAAACAATGAGCAGTTCTTC CASSLAGTSGNNEQFF
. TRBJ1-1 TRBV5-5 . TGTGCCAGCAGCTTGTTTGTGGGGGAGAGGACTGAAGCTTTCTTT CASSLFVGERTEAFF
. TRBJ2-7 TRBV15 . TGTGCCACCAGCAGTTTATACGGGTCCCAGACCTACGAGCAGTACTTC CATSSLYGSQTYEQYF
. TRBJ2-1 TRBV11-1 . TGTGCCAGCAGCAAAGGGCAGGGCCCTACGGAGCAGTTCTTC CASSKGQGPTEQFF
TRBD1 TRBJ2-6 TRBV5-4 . TGTGCCAGCAGCTTGAAGTTAGGCAGGGGGCCCAGCGTCCTGACTTTC CASSLKLGRGPSVLTF